The clone carrying this T cell receptor beta chain appeared a few times. What it recognizes is unknown. The authors ran a second PCR of about 6 to 12 cycles using a sample-barcoded 5' primer and a J-beta primer mix. Each of the samples gave a minimum of 3 million paired-end reads that contained CDR3. From the 5' RACE reads, TCRdb called clonotypes with MiXCR, one entry per CDR3 protein. The profile shows roughly 1.7 million distinct CDR3 sequences, 30% to 40% of them singletons. This record comes from a study of blood T cells in healthy people across ages. Study-level points and caveats: It was held that diversity estimates obtained from one million T cells represented underestimates.

The CDR3 consists of 16 residues. Germline CDR1 reads SGHRS; CDR2 reads YFSETQ. Between the trimmed V and J ends, which lost 4 bases and 0 bases, there was a span of 15 bases. This chain links TRBV5-1 with TRBJ2-3; perhaps D is TRBD1 or TRBD2 (5 bases each). The sequenced material came from blood. The receptor was isolated from a woman aged 30 to 39 in good health. The CDR3 sequence: CASSEGLGSSTDTQYF. CDR3 DNA: TGCGCCAGCAGCGAGGGGCTCGGATCTAGCACAGATACGCAGTATTTT.